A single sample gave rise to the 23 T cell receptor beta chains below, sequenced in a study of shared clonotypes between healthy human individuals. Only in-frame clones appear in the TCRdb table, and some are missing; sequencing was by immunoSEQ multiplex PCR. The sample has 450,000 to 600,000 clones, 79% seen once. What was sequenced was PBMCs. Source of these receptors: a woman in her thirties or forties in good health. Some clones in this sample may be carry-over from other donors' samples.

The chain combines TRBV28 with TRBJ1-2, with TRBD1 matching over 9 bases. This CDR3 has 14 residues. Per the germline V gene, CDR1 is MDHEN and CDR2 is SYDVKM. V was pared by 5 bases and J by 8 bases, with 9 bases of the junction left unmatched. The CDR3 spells CASSEQGAGWGYTF. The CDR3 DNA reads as TGTGCCAGCAGTGAACAGGGGGCGGGATGGGGCTACACCTTC.

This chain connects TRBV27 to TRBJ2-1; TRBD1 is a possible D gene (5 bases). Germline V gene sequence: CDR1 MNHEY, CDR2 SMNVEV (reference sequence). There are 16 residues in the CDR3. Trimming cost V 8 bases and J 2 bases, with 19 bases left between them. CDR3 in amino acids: CASQLRVGEAYNEQFF. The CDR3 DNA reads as TGTGCCAGCCAGTTAAGGGTAGGGGAAGCCTACAATGAGCAGTTCTTC.

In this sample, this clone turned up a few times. The CDR3 DNA is TGTGCCAGCAGCCGGGACATCGATCAGCCCCAGCATTTT. Encoded protein: CASSRDIDQPQHF. The chain employs TRBV9 and TRBJ1-5; possibly TRBD1 for D (6 bases). With 4 bases removed from V and 5 bases from J, the gap between germline ends came to 10 bases. This CDR3 is 13 amino acids long. CDR1 is SGDLS and CDR2 is YYNGEE in the germline V gene.

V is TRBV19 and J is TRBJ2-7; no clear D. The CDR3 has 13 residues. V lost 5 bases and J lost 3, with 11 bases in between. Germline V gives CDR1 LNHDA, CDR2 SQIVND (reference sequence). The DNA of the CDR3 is TGTGCCAGTAGTCCTTCTTTGGTCTACGAGCAGTACTTC. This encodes CASSPSLVYEQYF.

The CDR3 DNA reads as TGTGCCAGTAGCGAAACTCCGGGACTAGCGGGATGGTCCTACAATGAGCAGTTCTTC. Residues: CASSETPGLAGWSYNEQFF. This chain links TRBV19 with TRBJ2-1, with 13 nucleotides matching TRBD2. Trimming at V came to 6 bases and at J to 1 base, leaving 12 bases not matched to a gene. This CDR3 contains 19 residues. Looked up from germline, CDR1 is LNHDA and CDR2 is SQIVND (reference sequence).

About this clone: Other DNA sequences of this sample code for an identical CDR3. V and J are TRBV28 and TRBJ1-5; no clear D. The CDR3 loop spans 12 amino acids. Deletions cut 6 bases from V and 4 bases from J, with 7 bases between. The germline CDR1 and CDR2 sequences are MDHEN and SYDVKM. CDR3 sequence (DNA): TGTGCCAGCAGGGGAGGAAATCAGCCCCAGCATTTT. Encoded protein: CASRGGNQPQHF.

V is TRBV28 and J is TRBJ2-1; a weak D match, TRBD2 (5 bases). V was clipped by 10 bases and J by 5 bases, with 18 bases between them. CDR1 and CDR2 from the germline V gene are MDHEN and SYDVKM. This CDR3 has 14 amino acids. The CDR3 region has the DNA TGTGCCATCAACGGGGAGCGGAACCACAATGAGCAGTTCTTC. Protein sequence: CAINGERNHNEQFF.

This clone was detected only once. In DNA form, the CDR3 reads TGTGCCAGCTCCGTAGACAGGGGTTTAGGGCAGCCCCAGCATTTT. This translates into CASSVDRGLGQPQHF. The chain recombines TRBV18 with TRBJ1-5; TRBD1 aligns across 8 bases. This CDR3 contains 15 residues. Per germline, CDR1 KGHSH and CDR2 LQKENI. The ends lost 6 bases at V and 7 bases at J; junction bases unmatched: 11.

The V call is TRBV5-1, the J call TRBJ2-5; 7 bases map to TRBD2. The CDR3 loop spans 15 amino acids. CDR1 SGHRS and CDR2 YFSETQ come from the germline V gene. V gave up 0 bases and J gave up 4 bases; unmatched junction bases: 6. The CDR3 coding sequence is TGCGCCAGCAGCTTGGGGACTAGTGTCCGAGAGACCCAGTACTTC. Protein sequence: CASSLGTSVRETQYF.

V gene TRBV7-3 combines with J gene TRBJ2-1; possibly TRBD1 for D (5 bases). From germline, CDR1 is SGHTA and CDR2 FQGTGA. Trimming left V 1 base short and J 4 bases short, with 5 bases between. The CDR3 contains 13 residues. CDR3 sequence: CASSLRQYNEQFF. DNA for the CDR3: TGTGCCAGCAGCTTAAGACAGTACAATGAGCAGTTCTTC.

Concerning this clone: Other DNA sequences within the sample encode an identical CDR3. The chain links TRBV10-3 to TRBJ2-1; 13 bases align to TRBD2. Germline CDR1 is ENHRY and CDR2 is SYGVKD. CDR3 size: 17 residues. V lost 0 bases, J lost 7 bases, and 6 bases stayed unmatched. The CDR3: CAISESIGTSGNNEQFF. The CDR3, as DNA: TGTGCCATCAGTGAGTCAATCGGGACTAGCGGGAATAATGAGCAGTTCTTC.

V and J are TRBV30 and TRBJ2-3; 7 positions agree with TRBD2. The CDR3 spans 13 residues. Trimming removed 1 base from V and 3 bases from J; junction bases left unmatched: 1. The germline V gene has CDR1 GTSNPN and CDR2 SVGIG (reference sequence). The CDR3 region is CAWSGGGTDTQYF. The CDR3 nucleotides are TGTGCCTGGAGTGGGGGGGGGACAGATACGCAGTATTTT.

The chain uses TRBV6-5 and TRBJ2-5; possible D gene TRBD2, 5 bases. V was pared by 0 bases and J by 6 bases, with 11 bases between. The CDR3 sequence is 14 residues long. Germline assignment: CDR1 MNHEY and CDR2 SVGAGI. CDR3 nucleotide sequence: TGTGCCAGCAGTTACTCGGGTAGCGTACAGACCCAGTACTTC. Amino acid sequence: CASSYSGSVQTQYF.

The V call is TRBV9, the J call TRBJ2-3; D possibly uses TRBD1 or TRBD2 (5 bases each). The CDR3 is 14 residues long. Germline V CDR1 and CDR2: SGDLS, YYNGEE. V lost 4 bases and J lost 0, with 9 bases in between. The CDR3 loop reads CASSLGPSTDTQYF. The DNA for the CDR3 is TGTGCCAGCAGCTTGGGACCGAGCACAGATACGCAGTATTTT.

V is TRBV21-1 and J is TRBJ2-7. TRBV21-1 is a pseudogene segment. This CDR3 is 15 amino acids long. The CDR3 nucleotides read TGTGCCAGCAGCCCCCGGGCACAAATACCTTACGAGCAGTACTTC. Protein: CASSPRAQIPYEQYF.

As DNA, the CDR3 is TGTGCCTGCCCCTCTGTCGGGGACGAGCAGTACTTC. Protein: CACPSVGDEQYF. The chain combines TRBV30 with TRBJ2-7; a weak D match, TRBD2 (5 bases). The V end was cut by 6 bases, the J end by 5 bases, with 14 bases between. Per the germline V gene, CDR1 is GTSNPN and CDR2 is SVGIG (reference sequence). This CDR3 spans 12 amino acids.

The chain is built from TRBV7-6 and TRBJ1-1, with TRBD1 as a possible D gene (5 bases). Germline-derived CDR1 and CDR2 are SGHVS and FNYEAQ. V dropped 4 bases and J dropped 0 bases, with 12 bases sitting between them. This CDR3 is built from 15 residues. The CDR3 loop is CASSSGHLMNTEAFF. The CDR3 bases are TGTGCCAGCAGCTCTGGACATTTAATGAACACTGAAGCTTTCTTT.

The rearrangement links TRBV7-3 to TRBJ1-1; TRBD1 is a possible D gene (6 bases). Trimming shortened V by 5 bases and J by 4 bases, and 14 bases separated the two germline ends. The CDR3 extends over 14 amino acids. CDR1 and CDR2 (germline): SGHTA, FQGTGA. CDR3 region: CASSADRVSTEAFF. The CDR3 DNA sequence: TGTGCCAGCAGCGCGGACAGAGTTAGCACTGAAGCTTTCTTT.

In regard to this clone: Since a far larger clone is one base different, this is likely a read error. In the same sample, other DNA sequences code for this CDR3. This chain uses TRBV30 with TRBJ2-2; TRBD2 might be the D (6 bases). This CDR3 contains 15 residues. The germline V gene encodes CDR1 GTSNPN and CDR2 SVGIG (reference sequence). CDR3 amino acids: CAWSVQGREAGELFF. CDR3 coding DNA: TGTGCCTGGAGTGTTCAGGGCAGGGAGGCCGGGGAACTGTTTTTT.

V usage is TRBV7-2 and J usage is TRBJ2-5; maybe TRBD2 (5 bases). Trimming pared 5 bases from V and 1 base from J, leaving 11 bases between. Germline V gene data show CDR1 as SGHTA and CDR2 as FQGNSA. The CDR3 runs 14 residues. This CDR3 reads CASSPGLLQETQYF. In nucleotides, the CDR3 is TGTGCCAGCAGCCCAGGACTGCTCCAAGAGACCCAGTACTTC.

The CDR3 DNA reads TGCGCCAGCAGCAGCGGACGCGGAGCCTCCTACAATGAGCAGTTCTTC. This gives the protein CASSSGRGASYNEQFF. The chain couples TRBV4-1 to TRBJ2-1; maybe TRBD2 (5 bases). The length of the CDR3 is 16 residues. The germline V gene encodes CDR1 MGHRA and CDR2 YSYEKL. V shed 5 bases and J shed 0 bases, with 14 bases lying between them.

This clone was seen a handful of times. The CDR3 protein is CASSLGSSGRFYNEQFF. The DNA for the CDR3 is TGCGCCAGCAGCTTGGGTTCCAGCGGGAGGTTCTACAATGAGCAGTTCTTC. The gene calls are TRBV5-1 and TRBJ2-1; 9 bases agree with TRBD2. This CDR3 is 17 amino acids long. V lost 0 bases and J lost 3; bases outside the gene matches: 7. Germline V CDR1 and CDR2: SGHRS, YFSETQ.

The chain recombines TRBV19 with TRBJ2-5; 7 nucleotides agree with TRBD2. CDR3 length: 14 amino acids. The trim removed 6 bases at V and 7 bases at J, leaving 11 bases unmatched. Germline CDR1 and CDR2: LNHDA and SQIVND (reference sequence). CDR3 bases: TGTGCCAGTAGAAACCCGCTCCCGGGGGGGACCCAGTACTTC. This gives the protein CASRNPLPGGTQYF.